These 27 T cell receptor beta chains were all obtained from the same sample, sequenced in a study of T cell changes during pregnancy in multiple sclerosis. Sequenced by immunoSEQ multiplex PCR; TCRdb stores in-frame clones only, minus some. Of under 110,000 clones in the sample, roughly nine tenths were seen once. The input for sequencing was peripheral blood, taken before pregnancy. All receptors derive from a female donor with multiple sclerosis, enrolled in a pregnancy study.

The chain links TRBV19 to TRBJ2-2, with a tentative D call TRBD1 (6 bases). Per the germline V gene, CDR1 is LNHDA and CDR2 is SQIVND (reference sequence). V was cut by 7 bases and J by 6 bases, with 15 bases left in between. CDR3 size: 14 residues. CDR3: CASTPNRAAGELFF. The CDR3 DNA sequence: TGTGCCAGTACTCCTAACAGGGCTGCCGGGGAGCTGTTTTTT.

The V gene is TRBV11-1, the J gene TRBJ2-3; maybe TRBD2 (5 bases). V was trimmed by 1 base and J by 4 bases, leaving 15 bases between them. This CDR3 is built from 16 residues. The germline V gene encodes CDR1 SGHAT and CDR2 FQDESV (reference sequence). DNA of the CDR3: TGTGCCAGCAGCTTAGTCCGATTAGCGAAATCAGATACGCAGTATTTT. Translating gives CASSLVRLAKSDTQYF.

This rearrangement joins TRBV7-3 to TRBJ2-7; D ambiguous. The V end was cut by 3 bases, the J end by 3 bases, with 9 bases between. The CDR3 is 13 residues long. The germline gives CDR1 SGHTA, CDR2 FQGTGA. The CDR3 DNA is TGTGCCAGCAGCTTCGGAAGCGACTACGAGCAGTACTTC. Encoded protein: CASSFGSDYEQYF.

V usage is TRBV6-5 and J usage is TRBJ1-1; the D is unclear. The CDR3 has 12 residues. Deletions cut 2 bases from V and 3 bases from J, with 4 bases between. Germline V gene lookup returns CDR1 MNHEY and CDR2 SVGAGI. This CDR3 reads CASSYGHTEAFF. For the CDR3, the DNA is TGTGCCAGCAGTTACGGGCACACTGAAGCTTTCTTT.

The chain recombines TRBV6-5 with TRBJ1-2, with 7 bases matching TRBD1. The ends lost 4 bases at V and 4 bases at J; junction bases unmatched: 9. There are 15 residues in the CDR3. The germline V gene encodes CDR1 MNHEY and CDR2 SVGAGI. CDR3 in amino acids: CASSFYGGQAYGYTF. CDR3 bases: TGTGCCAGCAGTTTCTATGGAGGACAGGCCTATGGCTACACCTTC.

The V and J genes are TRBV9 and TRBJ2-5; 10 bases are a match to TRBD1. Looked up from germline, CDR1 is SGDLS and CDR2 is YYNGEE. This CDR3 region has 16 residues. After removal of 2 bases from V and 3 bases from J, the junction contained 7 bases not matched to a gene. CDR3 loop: CASSVVAGTGEETQYF. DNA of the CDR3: TGTGCCAGCAGCGTCGTAGCCGGGACAGGGGAAGAGACCCAGTACTTC.

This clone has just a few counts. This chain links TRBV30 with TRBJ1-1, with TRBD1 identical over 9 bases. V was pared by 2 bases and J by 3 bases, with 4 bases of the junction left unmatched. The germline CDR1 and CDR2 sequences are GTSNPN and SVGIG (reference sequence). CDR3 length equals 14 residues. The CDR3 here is CAWSRDRGYTEAFF. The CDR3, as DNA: TGTGCCTGGAGTAGAGACAGGGGGTACACTGAAGCTTTCTTT.

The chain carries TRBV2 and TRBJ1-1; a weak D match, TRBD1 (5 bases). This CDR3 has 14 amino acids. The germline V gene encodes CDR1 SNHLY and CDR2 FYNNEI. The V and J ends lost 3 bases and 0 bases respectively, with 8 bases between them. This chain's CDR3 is CASSDQGVNTEAFF. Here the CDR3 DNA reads TGTGCCAGCAGTGACCAGGGTGTGAACACTGAAGCTTTCTTT.

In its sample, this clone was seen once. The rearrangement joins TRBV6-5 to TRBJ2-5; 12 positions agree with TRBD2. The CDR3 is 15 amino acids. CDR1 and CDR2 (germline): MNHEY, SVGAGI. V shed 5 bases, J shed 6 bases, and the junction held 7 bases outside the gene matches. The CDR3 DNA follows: TGTGCCAGCAGTAAGACTAGCGGGGGAGTAAAGACCCAGTACTTC. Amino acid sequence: CASSKTSGGVKTQYF.

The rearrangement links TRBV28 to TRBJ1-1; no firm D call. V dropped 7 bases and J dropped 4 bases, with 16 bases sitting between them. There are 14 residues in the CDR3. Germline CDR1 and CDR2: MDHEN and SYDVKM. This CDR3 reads CASIGTAVGTEAFF. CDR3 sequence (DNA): TGTGCCAGCATCGGTACAGCAGTCGGCACTGAAGCTTTCTTT. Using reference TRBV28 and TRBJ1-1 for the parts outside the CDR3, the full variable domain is DVKVTQSSRYLVKRTGEKVFLECVQDMDHENMFWYRQDPGLGLRLIYFSYDVKMKEKGDIPEGYSVSREKKERFSLILESASTNQTSMYLCASIGTAVGTEAFFGQGTRLTVV.

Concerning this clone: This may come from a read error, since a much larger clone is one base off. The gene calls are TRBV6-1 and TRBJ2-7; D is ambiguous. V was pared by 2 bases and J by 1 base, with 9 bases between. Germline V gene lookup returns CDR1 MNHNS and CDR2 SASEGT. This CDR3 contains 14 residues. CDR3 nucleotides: TGTGCCAGCAGTGAACTTGAGAGTTCCTACGAGCAGTACTTC. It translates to CASSELESSYEQYF.

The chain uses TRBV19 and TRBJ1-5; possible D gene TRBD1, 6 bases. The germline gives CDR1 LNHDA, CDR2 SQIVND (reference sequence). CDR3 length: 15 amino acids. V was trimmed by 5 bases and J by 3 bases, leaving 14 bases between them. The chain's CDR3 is CASSPGVNINQPQHF. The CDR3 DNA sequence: TGTGCCAGTAGTCCAGGGGTAAATATCAATCAGCCCCAGCATTTT.

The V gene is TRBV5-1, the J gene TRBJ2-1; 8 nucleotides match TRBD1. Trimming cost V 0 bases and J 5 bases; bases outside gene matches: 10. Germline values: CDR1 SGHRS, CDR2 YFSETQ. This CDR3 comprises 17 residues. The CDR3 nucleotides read TGCGCCAGCAGCTTGGTTTCCCCGGGACAGGCACACAATGAGCAGTTCTTC. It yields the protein CASSLVSPGQAHNEQFF.

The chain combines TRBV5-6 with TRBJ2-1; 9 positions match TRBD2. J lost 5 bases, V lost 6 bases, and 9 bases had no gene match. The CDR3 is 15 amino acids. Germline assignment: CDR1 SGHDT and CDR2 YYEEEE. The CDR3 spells CASNPERGANNEQFF. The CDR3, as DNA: TGTGCCAGCAACCCTGAGCGGGGGGCCAACAATGAGCAGTTCTTC.

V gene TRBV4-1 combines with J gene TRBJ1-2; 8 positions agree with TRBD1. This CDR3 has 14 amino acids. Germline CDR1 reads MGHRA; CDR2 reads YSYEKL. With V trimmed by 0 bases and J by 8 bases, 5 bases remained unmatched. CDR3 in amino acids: CASSQESAGGGYTF. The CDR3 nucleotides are TGCGCCAGCAGCCAAGAAAGTGCAGGGGGCGGCTACACCTTC.

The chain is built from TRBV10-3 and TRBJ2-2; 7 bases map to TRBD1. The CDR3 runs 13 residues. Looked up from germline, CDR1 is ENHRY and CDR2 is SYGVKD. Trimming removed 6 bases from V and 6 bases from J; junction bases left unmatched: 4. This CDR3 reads CAIRRTGPGELFF. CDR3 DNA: TGTGCCATCAGGCGGACAGGCCCCGGGGAGCTGTTTTTT.

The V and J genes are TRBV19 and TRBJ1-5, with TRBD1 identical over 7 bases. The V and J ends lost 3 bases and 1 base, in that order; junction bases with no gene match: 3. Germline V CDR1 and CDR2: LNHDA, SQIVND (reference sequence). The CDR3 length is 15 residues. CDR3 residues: CASSILRGSNQPQHF. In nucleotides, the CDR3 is TGTGCCAGTAGTATCCTCAGGGGGAGCAATCAGCCCCAGCATTTT.

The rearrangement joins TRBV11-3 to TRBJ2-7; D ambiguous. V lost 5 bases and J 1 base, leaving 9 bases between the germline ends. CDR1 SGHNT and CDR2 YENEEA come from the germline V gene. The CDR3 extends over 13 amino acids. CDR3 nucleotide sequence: TGTGCCAGCAGCGCGACTGTTTCCTACGAGCAGTACTTC. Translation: CASSATVSYEQYF.

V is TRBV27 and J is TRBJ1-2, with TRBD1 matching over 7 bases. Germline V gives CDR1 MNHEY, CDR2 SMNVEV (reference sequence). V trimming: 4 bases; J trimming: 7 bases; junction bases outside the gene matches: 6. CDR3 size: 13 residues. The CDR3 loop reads CASSSGQSTGYTF. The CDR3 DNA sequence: TGTGCCAGCAGTTCGGGACAGTCAACTGGCTACACCTTC.

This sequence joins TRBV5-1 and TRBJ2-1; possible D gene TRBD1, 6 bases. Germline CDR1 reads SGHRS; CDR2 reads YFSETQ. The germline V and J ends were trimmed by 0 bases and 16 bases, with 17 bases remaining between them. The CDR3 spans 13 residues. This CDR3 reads CASSLGDKSSAFF. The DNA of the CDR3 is TGCGCCAGCAGCTTGGGGGACAAATCCAGTGCCTTCTTC.

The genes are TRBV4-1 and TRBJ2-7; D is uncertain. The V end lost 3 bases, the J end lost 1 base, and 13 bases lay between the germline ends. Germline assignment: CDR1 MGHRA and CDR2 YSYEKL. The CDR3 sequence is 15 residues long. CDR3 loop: CASSQQPTRSYEQYF. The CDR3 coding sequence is TGCGCCAGCAGCCAGCAACCGACAAGATCCTACGAGCAGTACTTC.

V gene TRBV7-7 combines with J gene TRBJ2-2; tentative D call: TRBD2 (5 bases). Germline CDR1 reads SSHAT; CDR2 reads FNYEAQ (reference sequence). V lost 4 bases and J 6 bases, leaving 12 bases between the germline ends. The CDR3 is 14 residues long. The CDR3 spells CASSSGVGAGELFF. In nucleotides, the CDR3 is TGTGCCAGCAGCTCCGGGGTGGGCGCCGGGGAGCTGTTTTTT.

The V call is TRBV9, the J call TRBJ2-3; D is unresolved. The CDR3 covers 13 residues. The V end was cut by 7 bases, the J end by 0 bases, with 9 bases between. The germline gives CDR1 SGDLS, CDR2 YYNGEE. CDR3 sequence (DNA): TGTGCCAGCTCGGGTCCTAGCACAGATACGCAGTATTTT. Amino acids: CASSGPSTDTQYF.

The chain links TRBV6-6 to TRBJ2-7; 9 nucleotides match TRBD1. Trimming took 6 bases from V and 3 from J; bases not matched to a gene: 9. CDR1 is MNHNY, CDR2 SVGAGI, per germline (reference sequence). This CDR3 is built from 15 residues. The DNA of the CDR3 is TGTGCCAGCAGAGAAACGACAGGGGGGTACTACGAGCAGTACTTC. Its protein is CASRETTGGYYEQYF.

The CDR3: CASSPGEIGANVLTF. For the CDR3, the DNA is TGTGCCAGCAGCCCCGGAGAGATTGGGGCCAACGTCCTGACTTTC. The rearrangement links TRBV9 to TRBJ2-6; D not certain. The V gene lost 4 bases and the J gene lost 3 bases, with 11 bases spanning the gap. The V gene's germline CDR1 is SGDLS and CDR2 YYNGEE. The CDR3 is made up of 15 amino acids.

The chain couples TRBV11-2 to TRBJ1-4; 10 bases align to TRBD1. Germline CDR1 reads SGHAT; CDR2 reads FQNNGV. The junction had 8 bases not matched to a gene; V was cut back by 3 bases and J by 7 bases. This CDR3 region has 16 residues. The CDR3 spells CASSFGTGADSEKLFF. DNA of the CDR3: TGTGCCAGCAGCTTTGGGACAGGGGCCGATAGTGAAAAACTGTTTTTT.

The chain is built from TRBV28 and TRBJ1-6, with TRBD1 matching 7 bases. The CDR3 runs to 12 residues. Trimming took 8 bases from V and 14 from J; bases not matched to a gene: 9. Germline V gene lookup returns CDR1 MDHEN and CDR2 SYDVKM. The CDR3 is CASGIGTATLHF. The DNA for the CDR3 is TGTGCCAGCGGAATCGGGACAGCCACCCTCCACTTT. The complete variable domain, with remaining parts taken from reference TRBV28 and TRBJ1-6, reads DVKVTQSSRYLVKRTGEKVFLECVQDMDHENMFWYRQDPGLGLRLIYFSYDVKMKEKGDIPEGYSVSREKKERFSLILESASTNQTSMYLCASGIGTATLHFGNGTRLTVT.